Listed here are 8 T cell receptor beta chains from one sample, sequenced in a study of early T cells in non-severe SARS-CoV-2 infection. Using its own MiXCR run on the 5' RACE reads, TCRdb lists one record per CDR3 protein. The table records roughly 50,000 distinct CDR3 sequences, 6.2% of them present only once. The sample in question was whole blood, obtained at baseline. These receptor sequences come from an adult who was a healthcare worker with PCR-confirmed SARS-CoV-2 infection or an uninfected control (not recorded which).

The V and J genes are TRBV5-1 and TRBJ2-7; 9 positions agree with TRBD2. The V segment lost 3 bases and the J segment 3 bases; nucleotides outside the gene matches: 10. CDR3 length: 16 residues. Germline lookup yields CDR1 SGHRS and CDR2 YFSETQ. The CDR3 region has the DNA TGCGCCAGCAGCTCGAACACCGGGACTAGCTACTACGAGCAGTACTTC. It is translated as CASSSNTGTSYYEQYF.

This clonotype was counted at least ten times. J is TRBJ1-5 and V is TRBV28, with D possibly matching TRBD1 (6 bases). The V end was cut by 2 bases, the J end by 6 bases, with 11 bases between. The germline CDR1 and CDR2 sequences are MDHEN and SYDVKM. This CDR3 comprises 14 residues. The CDR3 sequence: CASSLPGGSQPQHF. In DNA form, the CDR3 reads TGTGCCAGCAGTTTACCGGGGGGCAGTCAGCCCCAGCATTTT.

This clonotype appeared many times. The chain uses TRBV29-1 and TRBJ1-4; D is unresolved. Germline loops: CDR1 SQVTM, CDR2 ANQGSEA. This CDR3 is 13 amino acids long. Trimming took 6 bases from V and 8 from J, leaving 16 bases between them. The chain's CDR3 is CSVKKWTDEKLFF. CDR3 nucleotides: TGCAGCGTGAAGAAATGGACCGACGAAAAACTGTTTTTT.

This clonotype was recorded many times. The J gene is TRBJ2-3, the V gene TRBV20-1, with 9 bases matching TRBD2. The germline CDR1 and CDR2 sequences are DFQATT and SNEGSKA (reference sequence). The CDR3 loop spans 14 amino acids. V lost 1 base, J lost 4 bases, and 3 bases stayed unmatched. CDR3 nucleotides: TGCAGTGCTAGAGCTAGCGGGGCGTCAGATACGCAGTATTTT. This gives the protein CSARASGASDTQYF.

CDR3 DNA: TGTGCCAGCAGCTTTTGGGCTAGCGGAAGCTCCTACAATGAGCAGTTCTTC. Encoded protein: CASSFWASGSSYNEQFF. This rearrangement joins TRBV11-1 to TRBJ2-1; 7 nucleotides agree with TRBD2. Trimming at V came to 3 bases and at J to 0 bases, leaving 8 bases not matched to a gene. Germline loops: CDR1 SGHAT, CDR2 FQDESV (reference sequence). The CDR3 consists of 17 residues.

A few counts support this clonotype. The rearrangement joins TRBV28 to TRBJ1-2, with 7 bases aligning to TRBD1. The CDR3 has 12 amino acids. V trimming: 5 bases; J trimming: 8 bases; junction bases outside the gene matches: 5. Germline V gene sequence: CDR1 MDHEN, CDR2 SYDVKM. Here the CDR3 reads CASSPTGTGYTF. CDR3 bases: TGTGCCAGCAGTCCGACAGGGACCGGCTACACCTTC.

This clonotype was observed many times. The genes are TRBV20-1 and TRBJ2-3; 13 positions match TRBD2. V lost 1 base to trimming and J lost 5 bases; unmatched junction nucleotides: 9. Germline CDR1 DFQATT, CDR2 SNEGSKA (reference sequence). The CDR3 consists of 17 residues. CDR3 sequence reads: CSARGTGTSGIGDTQYF. The CDR3 bases are TGCAGTGCTAGAGGGACCGGGACTAGCGGGATTGGAGATACGCAGTATTTT.

This clonotype appeared a few times. The rearrangement links TRBV7-3 to TRBJ2-7; D may correspond to TRBD1 or TRBD2 (5 bases each). The CDR3 has 15 residues. V dropped 5 bases and J dropped 2 bases, with 16 bases sitting between them. Germline V gene lookup returns CDR1 SGHTA and CDR2 FQGTGA. The CDR3 nucleotides read TGTGCCAGCAGCCCTAGCCGACAGAGCCCCTACGAGCAGTACTTC. This codes for CASSPSRQSPYEQYF.